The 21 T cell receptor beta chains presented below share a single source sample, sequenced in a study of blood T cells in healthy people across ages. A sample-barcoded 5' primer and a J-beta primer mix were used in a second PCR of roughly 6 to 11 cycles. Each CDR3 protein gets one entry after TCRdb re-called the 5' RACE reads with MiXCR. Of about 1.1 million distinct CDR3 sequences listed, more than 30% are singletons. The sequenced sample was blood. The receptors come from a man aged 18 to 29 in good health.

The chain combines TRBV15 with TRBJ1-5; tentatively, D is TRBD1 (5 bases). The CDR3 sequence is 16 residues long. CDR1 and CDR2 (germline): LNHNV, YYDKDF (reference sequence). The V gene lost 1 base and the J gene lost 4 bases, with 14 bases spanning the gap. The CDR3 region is CATSRAPGQPNQPQHF. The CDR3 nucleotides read TGTGCCACCAGCAGAGCTCCCGGACAACCGAATCAGCCCCAGCATTTT.

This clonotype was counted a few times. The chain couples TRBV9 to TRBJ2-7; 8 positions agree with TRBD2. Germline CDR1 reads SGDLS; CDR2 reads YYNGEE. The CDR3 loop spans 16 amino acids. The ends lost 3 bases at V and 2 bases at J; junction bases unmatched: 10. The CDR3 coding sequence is TGTGCCAGCAGCGCCCGCCAGACTAGCGTTACCTACGAGCAGTACTTC. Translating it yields CASSARQTSVTYEQYF.

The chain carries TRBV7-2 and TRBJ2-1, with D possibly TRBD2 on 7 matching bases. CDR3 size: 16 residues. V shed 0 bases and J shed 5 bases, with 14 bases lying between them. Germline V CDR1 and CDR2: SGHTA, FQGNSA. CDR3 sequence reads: CASSLAGGGVNNEQFF. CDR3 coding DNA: TGTGCCAGCAGCTTAGCGGGAGGGGGGGTCAACAATGAGCAGTTCTTC.

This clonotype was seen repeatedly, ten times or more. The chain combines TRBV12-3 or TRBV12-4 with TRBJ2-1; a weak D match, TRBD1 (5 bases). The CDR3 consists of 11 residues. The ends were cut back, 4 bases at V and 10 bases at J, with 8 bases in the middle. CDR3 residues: CASSYRGEQFF. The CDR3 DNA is TGTGCCAGCAGTTATAGGGGAGAGCAGTTCTTC.

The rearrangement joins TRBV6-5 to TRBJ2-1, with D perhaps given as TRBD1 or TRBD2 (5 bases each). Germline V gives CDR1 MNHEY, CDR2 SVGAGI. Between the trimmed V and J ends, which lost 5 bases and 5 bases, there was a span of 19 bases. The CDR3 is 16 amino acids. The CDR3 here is CASSLGVPGLNNEQFF. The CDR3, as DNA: TGTGCCAGCAGTCTCGGGGTTCCGGGGCTTAACAATGAGCAGTTCTTC.

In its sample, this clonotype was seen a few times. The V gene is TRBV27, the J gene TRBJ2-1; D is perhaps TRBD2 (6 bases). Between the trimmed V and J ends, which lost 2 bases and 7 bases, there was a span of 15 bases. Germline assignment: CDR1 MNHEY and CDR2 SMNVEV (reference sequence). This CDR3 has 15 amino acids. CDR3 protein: CASSLMAGGGNEQFF. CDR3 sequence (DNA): TGTGCCAGCAGTTTAATGGCGGGTGGAGGGAATGAGCAGTTCTTC.

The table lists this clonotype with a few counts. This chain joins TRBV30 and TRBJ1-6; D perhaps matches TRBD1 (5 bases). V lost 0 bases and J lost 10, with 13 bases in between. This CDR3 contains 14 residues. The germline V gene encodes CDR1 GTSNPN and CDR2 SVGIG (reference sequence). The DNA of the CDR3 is TGTGCCTGGAGTGTACGAGGCTGGGACTCACCCCTCCACTTT. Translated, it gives CAWSVRGWDSPLHF. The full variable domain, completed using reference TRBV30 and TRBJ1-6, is SQTIHQWPATLVQPVGSPLSLECTVEGTSNPNLYWYRQAAGRGLQLLFYSVGIGQISSEVPQNLSASRPQDRQFILSSKKLLLSDSGFYLCAWSVRGWDSPLHFGNGTRLTVT.

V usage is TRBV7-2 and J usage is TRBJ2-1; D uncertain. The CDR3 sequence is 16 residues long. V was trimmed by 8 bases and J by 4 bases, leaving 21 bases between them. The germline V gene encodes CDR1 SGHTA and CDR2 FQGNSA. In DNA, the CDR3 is TGTGCCAGCGCCTTGTTCGGCCCTAAGATATACAATGAGCAGTTCTTC. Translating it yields CASALFGPKIYNEQFF.

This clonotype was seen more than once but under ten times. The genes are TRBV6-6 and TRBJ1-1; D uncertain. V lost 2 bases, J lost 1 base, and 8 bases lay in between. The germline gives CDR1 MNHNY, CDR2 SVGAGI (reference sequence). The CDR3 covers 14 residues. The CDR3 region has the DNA TGTGCCAGCAGTTACGATAGGAGGAACACTGAAGCTTTCTTT. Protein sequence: CASSYDRRNTEAFF.

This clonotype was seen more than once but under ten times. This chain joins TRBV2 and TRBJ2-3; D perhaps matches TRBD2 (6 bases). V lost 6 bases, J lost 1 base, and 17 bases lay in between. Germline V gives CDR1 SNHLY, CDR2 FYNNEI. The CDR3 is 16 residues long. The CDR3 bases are TGTGCCAGCAGGCTTGACAAGGGCGGGGGCACAGATACGCAGTATTTT. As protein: CASRLDKGGGTDTQYF.

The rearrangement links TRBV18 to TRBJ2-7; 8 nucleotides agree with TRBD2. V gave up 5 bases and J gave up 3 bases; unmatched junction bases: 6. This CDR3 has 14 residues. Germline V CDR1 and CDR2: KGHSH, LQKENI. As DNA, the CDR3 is TGTGCCAGCTCAATAGCGGGGCTCTTCTACGAGCAGTACTTC. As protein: CASSIAGLFYEQYF.

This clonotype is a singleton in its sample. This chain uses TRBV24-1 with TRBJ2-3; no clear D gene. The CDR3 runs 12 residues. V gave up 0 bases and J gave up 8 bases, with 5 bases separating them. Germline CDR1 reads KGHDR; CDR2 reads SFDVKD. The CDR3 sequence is CATSDLVGTQYF. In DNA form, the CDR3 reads TGTGCCACCAGTGATTTGGTGGGTACGCAGTATTTT.

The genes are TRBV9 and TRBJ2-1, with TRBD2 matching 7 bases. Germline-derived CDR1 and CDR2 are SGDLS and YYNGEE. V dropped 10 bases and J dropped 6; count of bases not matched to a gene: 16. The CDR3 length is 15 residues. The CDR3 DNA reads TGTGCCTGGGGGGGACCCACCATTGGGGGCAATGAGCAGTTCTTC. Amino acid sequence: CAWGGPTIGGNEQFF.

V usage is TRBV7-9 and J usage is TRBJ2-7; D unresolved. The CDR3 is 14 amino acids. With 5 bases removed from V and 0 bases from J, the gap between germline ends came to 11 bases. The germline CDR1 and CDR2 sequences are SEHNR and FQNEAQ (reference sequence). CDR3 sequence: CASSRGRSSYEQYF. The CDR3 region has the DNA TGTGCCAGCAGCCGTGGCAGAAGCTCCTACGAGCAGTACTTC.

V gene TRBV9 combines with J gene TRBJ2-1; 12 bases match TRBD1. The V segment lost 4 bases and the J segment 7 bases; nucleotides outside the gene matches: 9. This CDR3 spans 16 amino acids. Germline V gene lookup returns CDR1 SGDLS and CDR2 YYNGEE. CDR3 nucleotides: TGTGCCAGCAGCCCCACGGGACAGGGGGCGGTAAATGAGCAGTTCTTC. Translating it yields CASSPTGQGAVNEQFF. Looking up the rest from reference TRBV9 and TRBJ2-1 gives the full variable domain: DSGVTQTPKHLITATGQRVTLRCSPRSGDLSVYWYQQSLDQGLQFLIQYYNGEERAKGNILERFSAQQFPDLHSELNLSSLELGDSALYFCASSPTGQGAVNEQFFGPGTRLTVL.

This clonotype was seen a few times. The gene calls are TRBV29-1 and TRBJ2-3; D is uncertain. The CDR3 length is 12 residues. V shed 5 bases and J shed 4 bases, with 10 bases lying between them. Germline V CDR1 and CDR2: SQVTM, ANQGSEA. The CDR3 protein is CSVFGWPDTQYF. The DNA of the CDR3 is TGCAGCGTTTTTGGGTGGCCAGATACGCAGTATTTT.

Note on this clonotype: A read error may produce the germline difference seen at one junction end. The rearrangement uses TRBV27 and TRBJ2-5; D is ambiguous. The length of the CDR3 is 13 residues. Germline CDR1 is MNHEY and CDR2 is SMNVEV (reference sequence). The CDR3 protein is CASSLLAEETRYF. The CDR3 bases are TGTGCCAGCAGTTTATTGGCGGAAGAGACCCGGTACTTC.

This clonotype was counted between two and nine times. The CDR3 spells CASSLGAGIGQPQHF. The CDR3, as DNA: TGTGCCAGCAGTTTAGGCGCAGGGATAGGTCAGCCCCAGCATTTT. The chain combines TRBV12-3 or TRBV12-4 with TRBJ1-5; maybe TRBD1 (5 bases). V dropped 1 base and J dropped 6 bases, with 13 bases sitting between them. This CDR3 is 15 amino acids long.

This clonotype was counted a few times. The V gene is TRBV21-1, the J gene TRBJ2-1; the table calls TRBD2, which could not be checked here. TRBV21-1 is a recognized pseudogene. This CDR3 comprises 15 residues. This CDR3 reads CASSTYRGAYNEQFF. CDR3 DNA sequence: TGTGCCAGCAGCACCTATCGGGGGGCCTACAATGAGCAGTTCTTC.

For the CDR3, the DNA is TGTGCCAGCTCGGCTGTTAGCAATCAGCCCCAGCATTTT. It encodes CASSAVSNQPQHF. The chain uses TRBV6-5 and TRBJ1-5; D remains ambiguous. Germline lookup yields CDR1 MNHEY and CDR2 SVGAGI. The germline V and J ends were trimmed by 8 bases and 0 bases, with 8 bases remaining between them. The CDR3 is 13 residues long.

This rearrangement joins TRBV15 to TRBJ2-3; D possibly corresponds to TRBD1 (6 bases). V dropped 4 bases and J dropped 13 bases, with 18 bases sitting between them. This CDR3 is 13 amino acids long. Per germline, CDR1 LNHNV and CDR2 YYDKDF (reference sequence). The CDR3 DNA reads TGTGCCACCAGCATCCTTAGACAGGCGGTGGAGTATTTT. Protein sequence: CATSILRQAVEYF.